Sequencing of this TCR beta chain was carried out in a study of OX40 agonist ivuxolimab in advanced cancers. Study background: Dose-escalation patients suffered from hepatocellular carcinoma, melanoma, renal cell or head and neck cancer. Study observations and caveats: Low normalized T-cell clonal expansion was additionally recorded for some nonresponders. With doses of 0.1 to 3.0 mg/kg, CD4+ and CD8+ blood T cells had undergone clonal expansion by week 6. Expanded clones were, on average, more numerous in CD8+ T cells than in CD4+.

Assay: immunoSEQ multiplex PCR; the TCRdb copy retains only in-frame clones and omits some. The data show tens of thousands of clones, roughly 89% seen once. Note on this clone: Its antigen is as yet unknown.

The CDR3 has 14 amino acids. The V gene lost 5 bases and the J gene lost 2 bases, with 11 bases spanning the gap. From germline, CDR1 is MDHEN and CDR2 SYDVKM. The source of this sequence is an adult with an advanced solid tumor such as melanoma, head and neck, liver or kidney cancer. V and J are TRBV28 and TRBJ2-3; possible D gene TRBD1, 7 bases. The specimen was CD4+ or CD8+ T cells sorted from blood, collected in a trial of the OX40 agonist ivuxolimab. CDR3 sequence: CASSAGGLTDTQYF. The CDR3 DNA reads TGTGCCAGCAGTGCAGGGGGACTCACAGATACGCAGTATTTT.